In this sample, the clone carrying this TCR beta chain turned up many times. The data were taken from a study of T cell repertoires in cytomegalovirus infection. Study overall: From public TCR beta signatures came an indication of both CMV infection and matching HLA type.

CDR1 is GTSNPN and CDR2 is SVGIG in the germline V gene (reference sequence). The V gene lost 4 bases and the J gene lost 3 bases, with 14 bases spanning the gap. The CDR3 spans 14 residues. One entry per CDR3 protein, called by TCRdb with MiXCR from the reads. The sample contains 250,000 or so distinct CDR3 sequences, 9% to 15% of which appear only once. The V gene is TRBV30, the J gene TRBJ2-3, with D possibly matching TRBD2 (5 bases). The receptor's source is a human donor in good health (CMV status not recorded). Some clones in this sample may be carry-over from other donors' samples. Sequences were obtained from PBMCs. This CDR3 reads CAWIRDLGTDTQYF. CDR3 in DNA: TGTGCCTGGATTCGGGATCTTGGGACAGATACGCAGTATTTT.